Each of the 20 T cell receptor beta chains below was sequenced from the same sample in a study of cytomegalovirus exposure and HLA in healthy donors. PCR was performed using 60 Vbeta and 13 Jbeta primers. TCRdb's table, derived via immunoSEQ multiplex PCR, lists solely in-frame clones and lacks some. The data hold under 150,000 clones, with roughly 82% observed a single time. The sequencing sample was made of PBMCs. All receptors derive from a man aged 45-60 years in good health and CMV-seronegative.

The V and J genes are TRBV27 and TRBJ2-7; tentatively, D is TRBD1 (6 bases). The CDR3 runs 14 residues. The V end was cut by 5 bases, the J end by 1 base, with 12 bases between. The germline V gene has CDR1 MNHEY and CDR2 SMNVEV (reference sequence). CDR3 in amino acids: CASSQQGRSYEQYF. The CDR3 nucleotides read TGTGCCAGCAGTCAACAGGGAAGGTCCTACGAGCAGTACTTC.

CDR3 region: CASSLPGSGGFHEQFF. The CDR3 region has the DNA TGTGCCAGCAGCCTCCCGGGAAGCGGGGGATTCCATGAGCAGTTCTTC. V gene TRBV5-4 combines with J gene TRBJ2-1, with 8 bases identical to TRBD2. V was pared by 4 bases and J by 8 bases, with 14 bases of the junction left unmatched. Germline-derived CDR1 and CDR2 are SGHNT and YYREEE (reference sequence). CDR3 length: 16 residues. The whole variable domain, remainder taken from reference TRBV5-4 and TRBJ2-1, is ETGVTQSPTHLIKTRGQQVTLRCSSQSGHNTVSWYQQALGQGPQFIFQYYREEENGRGNFPPRFSGLQFPNYSSELNVNALELDDSALYLCASSLPGSGGFHEQFFGPGTRLTVL.

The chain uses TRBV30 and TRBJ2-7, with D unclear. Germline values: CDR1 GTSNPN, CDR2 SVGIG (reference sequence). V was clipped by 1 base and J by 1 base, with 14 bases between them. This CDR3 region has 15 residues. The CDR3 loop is CAWSAQQMLSYEQYF. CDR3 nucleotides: TGTGCCTGGAGTGCACAACAGATGTTGTCCTACGAGCAGTACTTC. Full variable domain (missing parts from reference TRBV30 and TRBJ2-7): SQTIHQWPATLVQPVGSPLSLECTVEGTSNPNLYWYRQAAGRGLQLLFYSVGIGQISSEVPQNLSASRPQDRQFILSSKKLLLSDSGFYLCAWSAQQMLSYEQYFGPGTRLTVT.

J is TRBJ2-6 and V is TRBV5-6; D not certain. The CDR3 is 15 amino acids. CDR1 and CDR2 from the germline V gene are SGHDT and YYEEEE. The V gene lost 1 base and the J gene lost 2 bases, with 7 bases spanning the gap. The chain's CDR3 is CASSLITAGANVLTF. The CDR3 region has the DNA TGTGCCAGCAGCTTGATTACAGCTGGGGCCAACGTCCTGACTTTC.

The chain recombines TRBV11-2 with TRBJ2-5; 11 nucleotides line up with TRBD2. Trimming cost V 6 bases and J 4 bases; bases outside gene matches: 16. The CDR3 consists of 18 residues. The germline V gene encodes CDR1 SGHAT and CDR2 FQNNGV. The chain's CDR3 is CASSLTVAGGRIGETQYF. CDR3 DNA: TGTGCCAGCAGTCTTACTGTAGCGGGGGGGCGGATTGGAGAGACCCAGTACTTC.

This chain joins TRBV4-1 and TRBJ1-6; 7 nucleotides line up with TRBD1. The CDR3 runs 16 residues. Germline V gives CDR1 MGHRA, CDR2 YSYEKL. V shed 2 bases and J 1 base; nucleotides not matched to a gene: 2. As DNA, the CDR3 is TGCGCCAGCAGCCAACCGGGACAGTCCTATAATTCACCCCTCCACTTT. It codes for CASSQPGQSYNSPLHF.

The CDR3 loop is CAIGGQENSPLHF. CDR3 DNA: TGTGCCATCGGGGGACAAGAAAATTCACCCCTCCACTTT. The genes are TRBV10-3 and TRBJ1-6; TRBD1 is a possible D gene (6 bases). V was clipped by 8 bases and J by 7 bases, with 12 bases between them. The V gene's germline CDR1 is ENHRY and CDR2 SYGVKD. This CDR3 comprises 13 residues.

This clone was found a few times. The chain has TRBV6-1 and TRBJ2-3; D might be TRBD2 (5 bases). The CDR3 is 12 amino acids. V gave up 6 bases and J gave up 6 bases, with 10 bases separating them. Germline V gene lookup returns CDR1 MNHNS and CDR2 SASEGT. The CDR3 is CASSNTGDTQYF. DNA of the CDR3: TGTGCCAGCAGCAATACGGGGGATACGCAGTATTTT.

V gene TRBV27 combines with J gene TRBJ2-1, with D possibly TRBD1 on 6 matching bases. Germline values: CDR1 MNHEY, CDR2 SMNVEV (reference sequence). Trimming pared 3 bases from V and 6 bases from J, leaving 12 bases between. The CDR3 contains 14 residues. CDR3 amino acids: CASSLSGVGNEQFF. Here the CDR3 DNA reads TGTGCCAGCAGTTTGTCAGGGGTAGGCAATGAGCAGTTCTTC.

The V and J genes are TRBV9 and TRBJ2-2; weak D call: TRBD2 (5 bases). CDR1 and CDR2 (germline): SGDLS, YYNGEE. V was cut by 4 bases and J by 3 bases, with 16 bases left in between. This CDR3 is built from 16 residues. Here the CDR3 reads CASSFPRSGDTGELFF. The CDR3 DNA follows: TGTGCCAGCAGCTTCCCCAGATCCGGGGACACCGGGGAGCTGTTTTTT.

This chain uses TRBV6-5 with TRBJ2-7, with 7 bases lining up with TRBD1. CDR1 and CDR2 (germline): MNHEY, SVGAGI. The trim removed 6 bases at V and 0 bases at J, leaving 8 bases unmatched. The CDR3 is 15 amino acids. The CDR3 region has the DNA TGTGCCAGCAGCCCCAGACAGGGATCCTCCTACGAGCAGTACTTC. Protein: CASSPRQGSSYEQYF.

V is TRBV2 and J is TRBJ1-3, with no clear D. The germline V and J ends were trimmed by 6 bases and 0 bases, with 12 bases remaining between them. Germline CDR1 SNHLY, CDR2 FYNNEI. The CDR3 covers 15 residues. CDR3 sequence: CASSLMGDSGNTIYF. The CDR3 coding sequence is TGTGCCAGCAGCTTAATGGGAGACTCTGGAAACACCATATATTTT.

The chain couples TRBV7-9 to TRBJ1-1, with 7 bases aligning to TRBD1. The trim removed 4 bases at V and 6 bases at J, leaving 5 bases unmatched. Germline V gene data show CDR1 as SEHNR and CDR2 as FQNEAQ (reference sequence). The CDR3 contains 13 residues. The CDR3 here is CASSSQGEAEAFF. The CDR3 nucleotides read TGTGCCAGCAGCTCTCAGGGGGAGGCTGAAGCTTTCTTT.

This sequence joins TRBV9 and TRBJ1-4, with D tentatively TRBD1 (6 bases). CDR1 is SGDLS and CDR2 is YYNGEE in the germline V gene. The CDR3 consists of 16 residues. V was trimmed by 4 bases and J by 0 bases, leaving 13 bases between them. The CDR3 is CASSPREGATNEKLFF. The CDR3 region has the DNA TGTGCCAGCAGCCCTCGAGAGGGGGCAACTAATGAAAAACTGTTTTTT.

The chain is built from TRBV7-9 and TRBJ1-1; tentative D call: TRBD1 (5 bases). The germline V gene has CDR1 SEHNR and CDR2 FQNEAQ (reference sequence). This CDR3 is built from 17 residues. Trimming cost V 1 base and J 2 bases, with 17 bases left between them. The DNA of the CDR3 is TGTGCCAGCAGCTTAGGGGATCGGGTGGGGGGAAACACTGAAGCTTTCTTT. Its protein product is CASSLGDRVGGNTEAFF.

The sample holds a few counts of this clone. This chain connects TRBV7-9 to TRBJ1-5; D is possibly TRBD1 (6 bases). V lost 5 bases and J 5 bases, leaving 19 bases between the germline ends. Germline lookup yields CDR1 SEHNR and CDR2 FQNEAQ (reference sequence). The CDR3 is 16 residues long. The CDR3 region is CASSVARGMVDQPQHF. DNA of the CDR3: TGTGCCAGCAGCGTCGCCAGGGGAATGGTGGATCAGCCCCAGCATTTT.

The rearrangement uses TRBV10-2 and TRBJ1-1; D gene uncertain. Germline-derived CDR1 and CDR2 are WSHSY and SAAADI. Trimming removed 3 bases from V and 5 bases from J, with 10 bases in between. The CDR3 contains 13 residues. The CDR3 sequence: CASSEKLRTEAFF. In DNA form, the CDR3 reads TGCGCCAGCAGTGAAAAGCTACGTACTGAAGCTTTCTTT.

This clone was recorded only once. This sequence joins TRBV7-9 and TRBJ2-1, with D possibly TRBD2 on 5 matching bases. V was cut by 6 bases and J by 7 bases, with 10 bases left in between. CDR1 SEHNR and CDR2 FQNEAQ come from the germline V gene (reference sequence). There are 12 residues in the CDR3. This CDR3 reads CASSHPGNEQFF. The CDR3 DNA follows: TGTGCCAGCAGTCATCCGGGGAATGAGCAGTTCTTC.

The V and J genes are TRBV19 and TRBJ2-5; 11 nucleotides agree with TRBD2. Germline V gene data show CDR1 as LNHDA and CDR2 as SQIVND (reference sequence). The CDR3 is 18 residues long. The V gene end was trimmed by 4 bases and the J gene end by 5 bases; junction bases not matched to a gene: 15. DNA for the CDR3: TGTGCCAGTAGTAACCCTAGCGGGGGGCGAGGGGGTATTGAGACCCAGTACTTC. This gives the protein CASSNPSGGRGGIETQYF.

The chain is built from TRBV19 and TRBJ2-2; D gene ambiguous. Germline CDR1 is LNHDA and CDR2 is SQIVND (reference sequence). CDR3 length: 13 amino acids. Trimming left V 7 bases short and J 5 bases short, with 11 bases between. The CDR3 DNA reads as TGTGCCAGTACCATCACCGGGACCGGGGAGCTGTTTTTT. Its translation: CASTITGTGELFF. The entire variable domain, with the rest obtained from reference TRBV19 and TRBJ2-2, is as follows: DGGITQSPKYLFRKEGQNVTLSCEQNLNHDAMYWYRQDPGQGLRLIYYSQIVNDFQKGDIAEGYSVSREKKESFPLTVTSAQKNPTAFYLCASTITGTGELFFGEGSRLTVL.